This T cell receptor beta chain comes out of a study of early T cells in non-severe SARS-CoV-2 infection. The wider study: Sequencing used unsorted whole-blood bulk RNA, so chains lack pairing. Study-wide findings and caveats: Matches to VDJdb favored anti-spike CD8 responses and missed private and CD4 specificities.

The V gene end was trimmed by 8 bases and the J gene end by 2 bases; junction bases not matched to a gene: 8. CDR3 size: 15 residues. Looked up from germline, CDR1 is SGHTA and CDR2 is FQGTGA. Attached unique molecular identifiers marked individual cDNA molecules. MiXCR, run by TCRdb on the 5' RACE reads, gives a single entry per CDR3 protein. In the table there are tens of thousands of distinct CDR3 sequences, less than 15% of which are singletons. In its sample, this clonotype was seen a few times. The antigen remains undetermined. The chain is built from TRBV7-3 and TRBJ2-1; 8 nucleotides align to TRBD2. This clonotype originated in an adult who was a healthcare worker with PCR-confirmed SARS-CoV-2 infection or an uninfected control (not recorded which). The material sequenced was whole blood. CDR3 nucleotide sequence: TGTGCCAGCGTCATAACGGGGGGGACCTACAATGAGCAGTTCTTC. It translates to CASVITGGTYNEQFF.